This entry lists 11 T cell receptor beta chains sequenced from one sample in a study of control samples from healthy donors and cancer patients (dated by TCRdb to about 2020). The method was the immunoSEQ multiplex PCR assay. TCRdb took over this immuneACCESS table, retaining in-frame rearrangements with V and J assigned. Such tables are incomplete; in checked studies, under half of the missing clones stem from an unresolved V gene, and the remainder is unexplained. This sample lists approximately 76,000 clones; around 84% were detected once. Together, the top ten hold 11% of the sample. The sample consisted of PBMCs. Source of these receptors: a man aged 55 to 70 with head and neck cancer.

The rearrangement joins TRBV7-6 to TRBJ2-5; D may be TRBD2 (5 bases). CDR1 is SGHVS and CDR2 is FNYEAQ in the germline V gene. V lost 3 bases and J 5 bases, leaving 10 bases between the germline ends. CDR3 length equals 13 residues. The CDR3 DNA sequence: TGTGCCAGCAGCTTCGGGAATCTGGAGACCCAGTACTTC. Translation gives CASSFGNLETQYF.

CDR3 residues: CASSLRTDDYGYTF. DNA for the CDR3: TGTGCCAGCAGCCTCCGGACAGACGACTATGGCTACACCTTC. The chain is built from TRBV5-4 and TRBJ1-2; the D gene is possibly TRBD1 (6 bases). The CDR3 loop spans 14 amino acids. The V gene lost 4 bases and the J gene lost 3 bases, with 13 bases spanning the gap. The germline V gene encodes CDR1 SGHNT and CDR2 YYREEE (reference sequence).

V gene TRBV6-6 combines with J gene TRBJ2-7; TRBD2 matches at 9 bases. The CDR3 contains 15 residues. The V gene's germline CDR1 is MNHNY and CDR2 SVGAGI (reference sequence). The V segment lost 4 bases and the J segment 3 bases; nucleotides outside the gene matches: 7. The DNA of the CDR3 is TGTGCCAGCAGTTGGAGTCTAGCGGGAAACTACGAGCAGTACTTC. Translating it yields CASSWSLAGNYEQYF.

V and J are TRBV2 and TRBJ2-1; D not certain. The CDR3 consists of 13 residues. From germline, CDR1 is SNHLY and CDR2 FYNNEI. V lost 7 bases and J 2 bases, leaving 9 bases between the germline ends. DNA of the CDR3: TGTGCCAGCACGGCCAGAACCTACAATGAGCAGTTCTTC. Its protein is CASTARTYNEQFF.

This rearrangement joins TRBV28 to TRBJ2-7; 7 nucleotides align to TRBD1. The CDR3 spans 15 residues. Germline CDR1 reads MDHEN; CDR2 reads SYDVKM. The J segment lost 2 bases and the V segment lost 3 bases, leaving 7 bases of the junction unmatched. Here the CDR3 reads CASSFMGQNTYEQYF. CDR3 in DNA: TGTGCCAGCAGTTTTATGGGACAGAATACCTACGAGCAGTACTTC.

This chain joins TRBV18 and TRBJ2-3; D is unresolved. Trimming left V 3 bases short and J 2 bases short, with 6 bases between. The germline V gene has CDR1 KGHSH and CDR2 LQKENI. This CDR3 is 13 amino acids long. CDR3 coding DNA: TGTGCCAGCTCACCCGAGAACACAGATACGCAGTATTTT. Encoded protein: CASSPENTDTQYF.

The chain recombines TRBV4-2 with TRBJ1-1; D is unresolved. The CDR3 runs 14 residues. CDR1 and CDR2 from the germline V gene are LGHNA and YNFKEQ. V was pared by 0 bases and J by 0 bases, with 5 bases between. CDR3 nucleotide sequence: TGTGCCAGCAGCCAAGACACCATGAACACTGAAGCTTTCTTT. Translated, it gives CASSQDTMNTEAFF.

The chain recombines TRBV6-1 with TRBJ2-1, with no clear D. V lost 3 bases, J lost 10 bases, and 13 bases lay in between. Germline CDR1 is MNHNS and CDR2 is SASEGT. CDR3 length: 13 amino acids. The chain's CDR3 is CASSDGWRSEQFF. CDR3 in DNA: TGTGCCAGCAGTGATGGGTGGCGGTCGGAGCAGTTCTTC.

V gene TRBV18 combines with J gene TRBJ2-5; 14 bases map to TRBD2. This CDR3 has 17 amino acids. Losses at the gene ends were 2 bases for V and 5 bases for J; bases not matched to a gene: 7. Germline-derived CDR1 and CDR2 are KGHSH and LQKENI. This CDR3 is CASSPNPTSGRAETQYF. DNA of the CDR3: TGTGCCAGCTCACCAAATCCGACTAGCGGGAGGGCGGAGACCCAGTACTTC.

The chain carries TRBV28 and TRBJ2-5, with D unresolved. V was shortened by 0 bases and J by 4 bases, with 9 bases between the two germline ends. Germline CDR1 MDHEN, CDR2 SYDVKM. CDR3 length: 14 residues. The CDR3 protein is CASSLWAPGETQYF. CDR3 DNA sequence: TGTGCCAGCAGTTTATGGGCCCCCGGAGAGACCCAGTACTTC.

This clone was seen a few times. The chain is built from TRBV19 and TRBJ2-5; D ambiguous. V was cut by 3 bases and J by 0 bases, with 11 bases left in between. Germline assignment: CDR1 LNHDA and CDR2 SQIVND (reference sequence). The CDR3 extends over 15 amino acids. CDR3 sequence: CASSMANRNQETQYF. The CDR3 coding sequence is TGTGCCAGTAGTATGGCGAATAGGAACCAAGAGACCCAGTACTTC.